The 22 T cell receptor beta chains below come from one sample, sequenced in a study of cytomegalovirus exposure and HLA in healthy donors. Clones were read by immunoSEQ multiplex PCR, and TCRdb kept only the in-frame ones, dropping some. Among some 140,000 clones listed, roughly nine tenths were seen once. Sequences were obtained from PBMCs. The receptors originated from a woman younger than 30 in good health and CMV-seropositive.

This clone has only one observation. This sequence joins TRBV7-9 and TRBJ2-7; a weak D match, TRBD2 (6 bases). Trimming left V 4 bases short and J 4 bases short, with 17 bases between. CDR1 and CDR2 from the germline V gene are SEHNR and FQNEAQ (reference sequence). The CDR3 loop spans 15 amino acids. CDR3 coding DNA: TGTGCCAGCAGCTACCCCATGGGGGGTGGATACGAGCAGTACTTC. It yields the protein CASSYPMGGGYEQYF.

The rearrangement uses TRBV6-5 and TRBJ2-5; possibly TRBD2 for D (6 bases). This CDR3 comprises 15 residues. Trimming shortened V by 7 bases and J by 3 bases, and 18 bases separated the two germline ends. Germline-derived CDR1 and CDR2 are MNHEY and SVGAGI. The CDR3 here is CASTRRGGVKETQYF. The CDR3 DNA reads TGTGCCAGCACTCGCCGTGGCGGGGTTAAAGAGACCCAGTACTTC.

This chain links TRBV19 with TRBJ2-5; 9 nucleotides agree with TRBD1. Looked up from germline, CDR1 is LNHDA and CDR2 is SQIVND (reference sequence). Trimming took 6 bases from V and 3 from J; bases not matched to a gene: 11. The CDR3 runs 16 residues. The DNA for the CDR3 is TGTGCCAGTAGATCAAAACAGGGGGCACACAAAGAGACCCAGTACTTC. Protein sequence: CASRSKQGAHKETQYF.

The V call is TRBV16, the J call TRBJ2-5; 10 bases map to TRBD2. This CDR3 contains 13 residues. CDR1 KGHSY and CDR2 FQNENV come from the germline V gene. V trimming: 4 bases; J trimming: 5 bases; junction bases outside the gene matches: 1. CDR3 sequence: CASSPLAGETQYF. CDR3 nucleotide sequence: TGTGCCAGCAGCCCACTAGCGGGGGAGACCCAGTACTTC. Combining the CDR3 with reference TRBV16 and TRBJ2-5 gives the whole variable domain GEEVAQTPKHLVRGEGQKAKLYCAPIKGHSYVFWYQQVLKNEFKFLISFQNENVFDETGMPKERFSAKCLPNSPCSLEIQATKLEDSAVYFCASSPLAGETQYFGPGTRLLVL.

The chain combines TRBV28 with TRBJ2-5, with D perhaps TRBD1 (6 bases). The germline gives CDR1 MDHEN, CDR2 SYDVKM. This CDR3 contains 13 residues. Trimming cost V 6 bases and J 4 bases, with 12 bases left between them. The DNA of the CDR3 is TGTGCCAGCAGCTCCCGGGACACAGAGACCCAGTACTTC. It specifies CASSSRDTETQYF. The variable domain in full, with the rest retrieved from reference TRBV28 and TRBJ2-5, is DVKVTQSSRYLVKRTGEKVFLECVQDMDHENMFWYRQDPGLGLRLIYFSYDVKMKEKGDIPEGYSVSREKKERFSLILESASTNQTSMYLCASSSRDTETQYFGPGTRLLVL.

V gene TRBV7-9 combines with J gene TRBJ1-5; a weak D match, TRBD1 (6 bases). The CDR3 is 14 residues long. Trimming removed 8 bases from V and 3 bases from J, with 14 bases in between. CDR1 and CDR2 (germline): SEHNR, FQNEAQ (reference sequence). CDR3 in amino acids: CASVGAGANQPQHF. The CDR3 DNA reads TGTGCCAGCGTGGGGGCGGGGGCCAATCAGCCCCAGCATTTT.

The chain is built from TRBV28 and TRBJ2-7; perhaps TRBD2 as D (6 bases). This CDR3 has 16 residues. Per germline, CDR1 MDHEN and CDR2 SYDVKM. Trimming took off 3 bases at V and 2 bases at J, with 17 bases between the two ends. CDR3 sequence reads: CASSFGGRSFTYEQYF. The CDR3 nucleotides are TGTGCCAGCAGTTTCGGGGGACGGTCTTTTACCTACGAGCAGTACTTC.

The rearrangement links TRBV27 to TRBJ1-6, with D possibly TRBD1 on 6 matching bases. Germline V CDR1 and CDR2: MNHEY, SMNVEV (reference sequence). The V end was cut by 2 bases, the J end by 10 bases, with 15 bases between. The CDR3 has 15 amino acids. CDR3 sequence: CASSLEGWGPSPLHF. The CDR3 region has the DNA TGTGCCAGCAGTTTAGAGGGCTGGGGGCCATCACCCCTCCACTTT.

In nucleotides, the CDR3 is TGTGCCAGCAGCTCAAACCTAGCACCCAATGAGCAGTTCTTC. Protein product: CASSSNLAPNEQFF. The chain links TRBV13 to TRBJ2-1, with a possible D match to TRBD2 (5 bases). Trimming left V 4 bases short and J 6 bases short, with 13 bases between. This CDR3 is built from 14 residues. Germline CDR1 is PRHDT and CDR2 is FYEKMQ (reference sequence).

The V gene is TRBV10-3, the J gene TRBJ1-5; perhaps TRBD1 as D (5 bases). CDR1 is ENHRY, CDR2 SYGVKD, per germline. The V gene lost 0 bases and the J gene lost 4 bases, with 13 bases spanning the gap. CDR3 length equals 16 residues. CDR3 sequence reads: CAISESVIRGNQPQHF. The CDR3 region has the DNA TGTGCCATCAGTGAGTCTGTTATAAGGGGAAATCAGCCCCAGCATTTT.

The CDR3 coding sequence is TGTGCCAGTAGACAGGGGAGGAGGGATGAAAAACTGTTTTTT. Residues: CASRQGRRDEKLFF. The chain links TRBV19 to TRBJ1-4, with TRBD1 matching 7 bases. Trimming removed 6 bases from V and 6 bases from J; junction bases left unmatched: 7. The CDR3 runs 14 residues. Per the germline V gene, CDR1 is LNHDA and CDR2 is SQIVND (reference sequence).

The V gene is TRBV11-2, the J gene TRBJ1-1; unclear D gene. Germline CDR1 reads SGHAT; CDR2 reads FQNNGV. V was clipped by 5 bases and J by 3 bases, with 10 bases between them. The CDR3 has 13 amino acids. The CDR3 region has the DNA TGTGCCAGCAGCAAAAGGAGGGACACTGAAGCTTTCTTT. It encodes CASSKRRDTEAFF.

The chain uses TRBV9 and TRBJ2-3; a weak D match, TRBD2 (6 bases). Trimming took off 0 bases at V and 1 base at J, with 9 bases between the two ends. Germline loops: CDR1 SGDLS, CDR2 YYNGEE. The CDR3 has 15 amino acids. CDR3 nucleotide sequence: TGTGCCAGCAGCGTAGCGCCGGGGGGCACAGATACGCAGTATTTT. The encoded protein is CASSVAPGGTDTQYF.

The V call is TRBV29-1, the J call TRBJ2-1; TRBD2 matches 13 bases. The V and J ends lost 5 bases and 7 bases, in that order; junction bases with no gene match: 11. The CDR3 is 16 amino acids. Germline V gene data show CDR1 as SQVTM and CDR2 as ANQGSEA. The CDR3 loop reads CSVFPPTSGGRNEQFF. The DNA of the CDR3 is TGCAGCGTTTTCCCCCCGACTAGCGGGGGGAGGAATGAGCAGTTCTTC.

The CDR3 protein is CASSPPGARTEAFF. The CDR3 nucleotides are TGTGCCAGCTCACCACCAGGGGCTAGGACTGAAGCTTTCTTT. The rearrangement joins TRBV18 to TRBJ1-1; D is perhaps TRBD1 (5 bases). V was trimmed by 0 bases and J by 5 bases, leaving 10 bases between them. This CDR3 contains 14 residues. CDR1 KGHSH and CDR2 LQKENI come from the germline V gene.

This clone was observed a few times. The V call is TRBV6-4, the J call TRBJ1-1; no firm D call. Germline lookup yields CDR1 MRHNA and CDR2 SNTAGT. This CDR3 is built from 13 residues. Trimming left V 5 bases short and J 4 bases short, with 11 bases between. CDR3 residues: CASSQPGSTEAFF. CDR3 DNA: TGTGCCAGCAGTCAACCCGGGTCCACTGAAGCTTTCTTT.

V is TRBV7-2 and J is TRBJ1-1; 9 nucleotides line up with TRBD1. Germline CDR1 is SGHTA and CDR2 is FQGNSA. The CDR3 has 14 residues. Trimming cost V 5 bases and J 10 bases; bases outside gene matches: 11. The CDR3: CASSPSGTGLRAFF. The CDR3 bases are TGTGCCAGCAGCCCCTCCGGGACAGGGCTTCGAGCTTTCTTT.

This clone was seen only a few times. The chain has TRBV10-1 and TRBJ2-7; tentative D call: TRBD2 (7 bases). V lost 6 bases and J 2 bases, leaving 17 bases between the germline ends. The CDR3 has 15 residues. The germline V gene encodes CDR1 WNHNN and CDR2 SYGVQD (reference sequence). CDR3 loop: CASSSTRGGPYEQYF. The CDR3 coding sequence is TGCGCCAGCAGCTCAACTAGGGGGGGTCCCTACGAGCAGTACTTC.

Points on this clone: The sample contains more than one DNA sequence encoding this CDR3. This rearrangement joins TRBV5-4 to TRBJ1-2, with TRBD1 matching over 7 bases. The germline CDR1 and CDR2 sequences are SGHNT and YYREEE (reference sequence). The CDR3 has 13 amino acids. V lost 1 base and J lost 8; bases outside the gene matches: 5. As DNA, the CDR3 is TGTGCCAGCAGCTTGACAGGGGTCGGGGGCTACACCTTC. Its protein is CASSLTGVGGYTF. Together with reference TRBV5-4 and TRBJ1-2, the CDR3 gives the full variable domain: ETGVTQSPTHLIKTRGQQVTLRCSSQSGHNTVSWYQQALGQGPQFIFQYYREEENGRGNFPPRFSGLQFPNYSSELNVNALELDDSALYLCASSLTGVGGYTFGSGTRLTVV.

The V and J genes are TRBV6-1 and TRBJ1-1; 8 bases are a match to TRBD1. The CDR3 is 15 residues long. Germline CDR1 is MNHNS and CDR2 is SASEGT. Trimming removed 2 bases from V and 5 bases from J; junction bases left unmatched: 7. CDR3 nucleotides: TGTGCCAGCAGTGAACAGGGGGCGGCGATGACTGAAGCTTTCTTT. The encoded protein is CASSEQGAAMTEAFF.

This clone has a handful of counts. This rearrangement joins TRBV28 to TRBJ2-7; TRBD2 is a possible D gene (5 bases). Germline loops: CDR1 MDHEN, CDR2 SYDVKM. The CDR3 runs to 14 residues. Trimming took 7 bases from V and 0 from J, leaving 13 bases between them. The CDR3 DNA follows: TGTGCCAGCAACGAGGGCTTACTCTCCTACGAGCAGTACTTC. Its translation: CASNEGLLSYEQYF.

This clone has just one count. V gene TRBV19 combines with J gene TRBJ2-7; TRBD2 aligns across 11 bases. The CDR3 extends over 15 amino acids. CDR1 and CDR2 (germline): LNHDA, SQIVND (reference sequence). The V and J ends lost 6 bases and 7 bases, in that order; junction bases with no gene match: 11. This CDR3 reads CASSPRLAGLGEQYF. The CDR3 DNA reads as TGTGCCAGTAGCCCCAGACTAGCGGGGCTGGGGGAGCAGTACTTC.